This T cell receptor (beta chain) was recovered during a study of blood T cell repertoires in COVID-19. This clone was recorded once. The CDR3 extends over 14 amino acids. CDR1 SGHKS and CDR2 YYEKEE come from the germline V gene (reference sequence). V lost 4 bases to trimming and J lost 4 bases, with 15 bases between them. The data were produced by immunoSEQ multiplex PCR, yet TCRdb's version contains in-frame clones alone and is incomplete. This sample carries some 50,000 clones, around 86% of them seen once, and the ten largest clones take under 3.5%. This clonotype was sampled from a man older than 75 with acute or convalescent COVID-19. The material sequenced was peripheral blood. J is TRBJ2-7 and V is TRBV5-5, with a weak D call TRBD2 (5 bases). The CDR3 protein is CASSGKGVGYEQYF. The CDR3 DNA reads TGTGCCAGCAGCGGGAAGGGAGTAGGTTACGAGCAGTACTTC.